This TCR beta chain emerged from a study of T cell responses to AZD1222 COVID-19 vaccine (dated by TCRdb to 2020 to 2022). About the full investigation: TCR sequencing covered some 240 trial participants: some 210 given two doses of AZD1222 and 26 given two doses of MenACWY control vaccine. Trial participants were enrolled by age into subgroups of 18-55, 56-69 and 70-plus years, and approximately 150, 30 and 60 TCR-sequenced participants, respectively, were included in these subgroups.

Remarks on this clone: Its antigen specificity is not known. No quality values exist for individual bases; no much larger clone is one base distant.

The investigation overall reported the following: Because no day 14 peak-response samples were available, repertoires were characterized only after the peak T cell response. After two AZD1222 doses, spike-specific TCR breadth and depth were significantly higher than at day 0 and than in MenACWY recipients. Vaccine-associated CD4 TCRs spanned the whole spike protein, with dominant responses in regions 160-218 and 743-854. In the small 56-69-year group, the increase in depth fell short of significance, most likely because of low power. Conclusions about previously exposed vaccinees were limited because only six AZD1222 recipients were SARS-CoV-2 seropositive at baseline. Reportedly, close to half of the unique spike-specific TCRs recognized epitopes lying outside the regions that are mutated in the B.1.351 and B.1.1.7 variants. Participants were mostly white British, with more females than males. The authors suggested clonal diversity may have been underestimated.

The CDR3 regions of human TCRbeta chains were analyzed by immunosequencing. In the paper's pipeline: Repertoire TCRs were checked for matches against a reference library of SARS-CoV-2-specific TCRs that had been generated using the MIRA antigen-specificity platform. Breadth meant the fraction of unique TCRs that were SARS-CoV-2-associated, whereas depth meant the fraction of total T cells that were SARS-CoV-2-associated. Using the MIRA data, each spike-specific TCR was assigned both to the spike region to which the TCR was reactive and to a CD4 or CD8 class. Log10-transformed breadth and depth values were compared by one-way ANOVA with Sidak's multiple comparisons tests. TCRdb retrieved this table from immuneACCESS and kept in-frame rearrangements only. Not all clones are present; in checked studies, unresolved V genes account for under half, and no reason is known for the remainder. The V and J calls and clone size are taken from that table; D and trimming were inferred from the DNA. The sample records around 150,000 clones, about 93% of which are singletons. The top ten clones comprise approximately 7% of the sample.

The CDR3, cysteine through phenylalanine, is 16 amino acids long. Only the CDR3 DNA stays, 48 bases, in frame from base 1. Trimming takes 3 bases off V and 4 bases off J; junction bases not matched to a gene: 10. CDR1 is given as LNHDA and CDR2 as SQIVND, both from the germline V gene (reference sequence). Interpreted using the paper, the time point label stands for: about 28 days (+/-7) after the second vaccine dose. AZD1222 recipients given second doses at about 4 weeks or at about 12 weeks were pooled, since spike-specific TCR depth and breadth were not found to differ between the two schedules. Vaccinee samples came from UK trials COV001 and COV002, including a single-blind randomized controlled phase 2/3 trial of AZD1222 (ChAdOx1 nCoV-19) in healthy adults. Trial participant PBMC samples were collected at day 0 and day 28 after the second dose for TCRbeta chain sequencing.

The chain uses TRBV19 and TRBJ1-2; TRBD1 lines up with 8 middle nucleotides. The specimen was peripheral blood, collected 28 days after the second AZD1222 dose. This TCR was sampled from an adult who received the AZD1222 COVID-19 vaccine. For the CDR3, the sequence is CASSMDTGGKSYGYTF. The nucleotides read TGTGCCAGTAGTATGGACACAGGGGGGAAGTCCTATGGCTACACCTTC.